Sequencing of this T cell receptor (beta chain) was carried out in a study of cytomegalovirus exposure and HLA in healthy donors. As for the study in general: Tens of millions of unique TCRs from HLA-typed donors were held in an early release of data.

13 Jbeta primers and 60 Vbeta primers were used for the PCR. The protocol was immunoSEQ multiplex PCR, while the TCRdb copy is restricted to in-frame clones and leaves out a portion. The repertoire holds 150,000 to 200,000 clones, with around 76% as singletons. This CDR3 contains 20 residues. Germline trimming cut 0 bases from V and 0 bases from J; bases unmatched to any gene: 11. Germline CDR1 reads ENHRY; CDR2 reads SYGVKD. The receptor was isolated from a man in his thirties or forties in good health and CMV-seronegative. Sequencing input: PBMCs. V and J are TRBV10-3 and TRBJ2-1; 10 bases match TRBD2. The CDR3 DNA reads TGTGCCATCAGTGAGTCCTTGTTGTCTAGCGGGAGAGACTCCTACAATGAGCAGTTCTTC. Amino acid sequence: CAISESLLSSGRDSYNEQFF.